Listed below are T cell receptor beta chains from one sample, sequenced in a study of identifying expanded T cells in peripheral blood. TCRdb's table, derived via immunoSEQ multiplex PCR, lists solely in-frame clones and lacks some. This table holds some 100,000 clones, 80% to 90% found once. The sequencing sample was made of blood. The receptors originated from a person aged 18 to 70 in good health. CDR3s include the opening cysteine and the closing phenylalanine or tryptophan. Each record gives: CDR3 DNA, CDR3 protein, CDR3 length, V gene, J gene, clone size, D gene. The D gene is left open where the match is weak. Size tells how often a clone was seen (once, few, many) or the class of an expanded clone, and some rows leave it out.

cdr3_nt: TGTGCCAGCAGCCGAAGCTTACAGGGGACTGAAGCTTTCTTT
cdr3_aa: CASSRSLQGTEAFF
cdr3_length: 14
v_call: TRBV7-9
j_call: TRBJ1-1
clone_size: .
d_call: TRBD1

cdr3_nt: TGTGCCAGCAGCTTAGATCCACTCTCGGGTCTGACAGATACGCAGTATTTT
cdr3_aa: CASSLDPLSGLTDTQYF
cdr3_length: 17
v_call: TRBV11-2
j_call: TRBJ2-3
clone_size: .
d_call: .

cdr3_nt: TGCGCCAGCAGTGAGAAGACTAGCGGGGGCTCCGTTAACTACGAGCAGTACTTC
cdr3_aa: CASSEKTSGGSVNYEQYF
cdr3_length: 18
v_call: TRBV10-2
j_call: TRBJ2-7
clone_size: .
d_call: TRBD2

cdr3_nt: TGTGCCAGCAGACAGGGCGACAATGAGCAGTTCTTC
cdr3_aa: CASRQGDNEQFF
cdr3_length: 12
v_call: TRBV2
j_call: TRBJ2-1
clone_size: .
d_call: .

cdr3_nt: TGTGCCAGCAGTCGCGTAGGCGGGAGTCCCGGGGAGCTGTTTTTT
cdr3_aa: CASSRVGGSPGELFF
cdr3_length: 15
v_call: TRBV6-6
j_call: TRBJ2-2
clone_size: .
d_call: TRBD2

cdr3_nt: TGTGCCAGCAATGGACTGGGGGGGACTGAAGCTTTCTTT
cdr3_aa: CASNGLGGTEAFF
cdr3_length: 13
v_call: TRBV6-1
j_call: TRBJ1-1
clone_size: .
d_call: .

cdr3_nt: TGTGCCAGCAGCTTAGTGGCAGCACAAGAGACCCAGTACTTC
cdr3_aa: CASSLVAAQETQYF
cdr3_length: 14
v_call: TRBV7-9
j_call: TRBJ2-5
clone_size: .
d_call: .

cdr3_nt: TGCAGCGGGGGGCAGGTCTACGAGCAGTACTTC
cdr3_aa: CSGGQVYEQYF
cdr3_length: 11
v_call: TRBV29-1
j_call: TRBJ2-7
clone_size: .
d_call: .

cdr3_nt: TGTGCCAGTAGTCCCGGGACATACTACGAGCAGTACTTC
cdr3_aa: CASSPGTYYEQYF
cdr3_length: 13
v_call: TRBV19
j_call: TRBJ2-7
clone_size: .
d_call: .

cdr3_nt: TGTGCCAGTAGCATGGGCCTTCACACTGAAGCTTTCTTT
cdr3_aa: CASSMGLHTEAFF
cdr3_length: 13
v_call: TRBV19
j_call: TRBJ1-1
clone_size: .
d_call: .

cdr3_nt: TGTGCCACCAGCAGAGATACATGGAATCAGCCCCAGCATTTT
cdr3_aa: CATSRDTWNQPQHF
cdr3_length: 14
v_call: TRBV15
j_call: TRBJ1-5
clone_size: .
d_call: .

cdr3_nt: TGTGCCAGCAGGCGTGGGAACTATGGCTACACCTTC
cdr3_aa: CASRRGNYGYTF
cdr3_length: 12
v_call: TRBV6-5
j_call: TRBJ1-2
clone_size: .
d_call: .

cdr3_nt: TGTGCCAGCGAACTACAGGGGGCGCCGGGAAACACCATATATTTT
cdr3_aa: CASELQGAPGNTIYF
cdr3_length: 15
v_call: TRBV25-1
j_call: TRBJ1-3
clone_size: .
d_call: TRBD1

cdr3_nt: TGTGCCAGCAGCTTACCCTTCTACACAGGGTCCCCTAATGAAAAACTGTTTTTT
cdr3_aa: CASSLPFYTGSPNEKLFF
cdr3_length: 18
v_call: TRBV7-9
j_call: TRBJ1-4
clone_size: .
d_call: .

cdr3_nt: TGTGCCAGTAGTCCGGGGGACTCCCAAGGGGTTAACTCTGGGGCCAACGTCCTGACTTTC
cdr3_aa: CASSPGDSQGVNSGANVLTF
cdr3_length: 20
v_call: TRBV19
j_call: TRBJ2-6
clone_size: .
d_call: .

cdr3_nt: TGTGCCAGCATGGGAGCTACTTGGAGGACTGAAGCTTTCTTT
cdr3_aa: CASMGATWRTEAFF
cdr3_length: 14
v_call: TRBV18
j_call: TRBJ1-1
clone_size: once
d_call: .

cdr3_nt: TGCGCCAGCAGGCCCGGGACATTGCACTACGAGCAGTACTTC
cdr3_aa: CASRPGTLHYEQYF
cdr3_length: 14
v_call: TRBV5-1
j_call: TRBJ2-7
clone_size: .
d_call: .

cdr3_nt: TGTGCCAGCAGTCCCGGGACGCCAGGAGAAAAACTGTTTTTT
cdr3_aa: CASSPGTPGEKLFF
cdr3_length: 14
v_call: TRBV6-5
j_call: TRBJ1-4
clone_size: many
d_call: .

cdr3_nt: TGTGCCAGCAGCTTCGGCCTCTCTGGAAACACCATATATTTT
cdr3_aa: CASSFGLSGNTIYF
cdr3_length: 14
v_call: TRBV5-6
j_call: TRBJ1-3
clone_size: .
d_call: .

cdr3_nt: TGTGCCAGCAGCTTCGGACTAGCGGGGGACAATGAGCAGTTCTTC
cdr3_aa: CASSFGLAGDNEQFF
cdr3_length: 15
v_call: TRBV5-6
j_call: TRBJ2-1
clone_size: once
d_call: TRBD2

cdr3_nt: TGTGCCAGTAGTATAGAAGGAGGGTGGCAGGTTGGAATTTCGCAGCATTTT
cdr3_aa: CASSIEGGWQVGISQHF
cdr3_length: 17
v_call: TRBV19
j_call: TRBJ1-5
clone_size: once
d_call: .

cdr3_nt: TGTGCCAGCAGCTTAGGTTGGGCAGGGGACACTGAAGCTTTCTTT
cdr3_aa: CASSLGWAGDTEAFF
cdr3_length: 15
v_call: TRBV7-2
j_call: TRBJ1-1
clone_size: .
d_call: .

cdr3_nt: TGTGCCAGCAGTGAAGGGTACTGGGGGCAGGGCACTGAAGCTTTCTTT
cdr3_aa: CASSEGYWGQGTEAFF
cdr3_length: 16
v_call: TRBV6-1
j_call: TRBJ1-1
clone_size: .
d_call: .

cdr3_nt: TGTGCCAGCAGTTTACTGGTCACCTACAATGAGCAGTTCTTC
cdr3_aa: CASSLLVTYNEQFF
cdr3_length: 14
v_call: TRBV28
j_call: TRBJ2-1
clone_size: .
d_call: .

cdr3_nt: TGTGCCAGCAGCTTAGTTCCGGGACACTTCGATGGCTACACCTTC
cdr3_aa: CASSLVPGHFDGYTF
cdr3_length: 15
v_call: TRBV7-9
j_call: TRBJ1-2
clone_size: .
d_call: .

cdr3_nt: TGCGCCAGCAGCTCGGGCGGACCGGGGGAGGAAGCTTTCTTT
cdr3_aa: CASSSGGPGEEAFF
cdr3_length: 14
v_call: TRBV5-1
j_call: TRBJ1-1
clone_size: .
d_call: .

cdr3_nt: TGTGCCAGCAGCCAAGAGGAAACCACTAGCGGGAGTACTTGGGAGCAGTACTTC
cdr3_aa: CASSQEETTSGSTWEQYF
cdr3_length: 18
v_call: TRBV4-2
j_call: TRBJ2-7
clone_size: .
d_call: TRBD2

cdr3_nt: TGCAGCGTAGGGGTTCAAGAGACCCAGTACTTC
cdr3_aa: CSVGVQETQYF
cdr3_length: 11
v_call: TRBV29-1
j_call: TRBJ2-5
clone_size: .
d_call: .

cdr3_nt: TGTGCCAGCAGTTACTCGAAAGGGAGCAATCAGCCCCAGCATTTT
cdr3_aa: CASSYSKGSNQPQHF
cdr3_length: 15
v_call: TRBV6-6
j_call: TRBJ1-5
clone_size: .
d_call: .

cdr3_nt: TGTGCCAGCTCACGGCGGATTCTTGAAGAGACCCAGTACTTC
cdr3_aa: CASSRRILEETQYF
cdr3_length: 14
v_call: TRBV18
j_call: TRBJ2-5
clone_size: .
d_call: .

cdr3_nt: TGTGCCAGCAGTACCGGAGCGTACCAAGAGACCCAGTACTTC
cdr3_aa: CASSTGAYQETQYF
cdr3_length: 14
v_call: TRBV27
j_call: TRBJ2-5
clone_size: .
d_call: .

cdr3_nt: TGTGCCAGCAGCCAGGGACAGACGACCTACGAGCAGTACTTC
cdr3_aa: CASSQGQTTYEQYF
cdr3_length: 14
v_call: TRBV7-2
j_call: TRBJ2-7
clone_size: once
d_call: TRBD1

cdr3_nt: TGTGCCAGCAGTTACAGCGGGGGGCTTCGAGAGACCCAGTACTTC
cdr3_aa: CASSYSGGLRETQYF
cdr3_length: 15
v_call: TRBV6-5
j_call: TRBJ2-5
clone_size: few
d_call: TRBD2

cdr3_nt: TGTGCCAGCACCCCCCGGGGGGTTACTGAAGCTTTCTTT
cdr3_aa: CASTPRGVTEAFF
cdr3_length: 13
v_call: TRBV7-7
j_call: TRBJ1-1
clone_size: .
d_call: .

cdr3_nt: TGTGCCAGTAGTATCGGTAGGGGCGACTATGGCTACACCTTC
cdr3_aa: CASSIGRGDYGYTF
cdr3_length: 14
v_call: TRBV19
j_call: TRBJ1-2
clone_size: .
d_call: .

cdr3_nt: TGTGCCAGCAGTGAAGAAGGCTTCAGGACAGGGGGCATGATCGGGGAGCTGTTTTTT
cdr3_aa: CASSEEGFRTGGMIGELFF
cdr3_length: 19
v_call: TRBV6-1
j_call: TRBJ2-2
clone_size: .
d_call: TRBD1

cdr3_nt: TGTGCCAGCAGCTTGCCCCAGACTAACCAAGAGACCCAGTACTTC
cdr3_aa: CASSLPQTNQETQYF
cdr3_length: 15
v_call: TRBV5-8
j_call: TRBJ2-5
clone_size: once
d_call: .

cdr3_nt: TGTGCCAGCAGCCCGGGGACAGGATTTTTGAACGGCTACACCTTC
cdr3_aa: CASSPGTGFLNGYTF
cdr3_length: 15
v_call: TRBV7-2
j_call: TRBJ1-2
clone_size: .
d_call: TRBD1

cdr3_nt: TGTGCCGGCAGCTTGGGCCCGGGGGCACGCTACGAGCAGTACTTC
cdr3_aa: CAGSLGPGARYEQYF
cdr3_length: 15
v_call: TRBV5-6
j_call: TRBJ2-7
clone_size: .
d_call: .

cdr3_nt: TGTGCCAGCTCAATCCAGGGCCTGGGCATGAACACTGAAGCTTTCTTT
cdr3_aa: CASSIQGLGMNTEAFF
cdr3_length: 16
v_call: TRBV18
j_call: TRBJ1-1
clone_size: .
d_call: .

cdr3_nt: TGTGCCAGCAGCTTGGGGGGAAACTATGGCTACACCTTC
cdr3_aa: CASSLGGNYGYTF
cdr3_length: 13
v_call: TRBV5-6
j_call: TRBJ1-2
clone_size: .
d_call: .

cdr3_nt: TGTGCCAGCAGATATCGAGGCGGCAGGGAAGAGACCCAGTACTTC
cdr3_aa: CASRYRGGREETQYF
cdr3_length: 15
v_call: TRBV6-6
j_call: TRBJ2-5
clone_size: .
d_call: .

cdr3_nt: TGTGCCAGCAGTGACCAGGGACACACTGAAGCTTTCTTT
cdr3_aa: CASSDQGHTEAFF
cdr3_length: 13
v_call: TRBV25-1
j_call: TRBJ1-1
clone_size: .
d_call: .

cdr3_nt: TGTGCCAGCAGTTACTCCGGGACTAGGAGCTCCTACGAGCAGTACTTC
cdr3_aa: CASSYSGTRSSYEQYF
cdr3_length: 16
v_call: TRBV6-6
j_call: TRBJ2-7
clone_size: .
d_call: TRBD2

cdr3_nt: TGTGCCAGCACTACATCGGGGGGGGACGAGCAGTACTTC
cdr3_aa: CASTTSGGDEQYF
cdr3_length: 13
v_call: TRBV6-6
j_call: TRBJ2-7
clone_size: once
d_call: TRBD2

cdr3_nt: TGTGCCAGCAGCCCCTGGAGGGTTTATACCTACGAGCAGTACTTC
cdr3_aa: CASSPWRVYTYEQYF
cdr3_length: 15
v_call: TRBV9
j_call: TRBJ2-7
clone_size: .
d_call: .